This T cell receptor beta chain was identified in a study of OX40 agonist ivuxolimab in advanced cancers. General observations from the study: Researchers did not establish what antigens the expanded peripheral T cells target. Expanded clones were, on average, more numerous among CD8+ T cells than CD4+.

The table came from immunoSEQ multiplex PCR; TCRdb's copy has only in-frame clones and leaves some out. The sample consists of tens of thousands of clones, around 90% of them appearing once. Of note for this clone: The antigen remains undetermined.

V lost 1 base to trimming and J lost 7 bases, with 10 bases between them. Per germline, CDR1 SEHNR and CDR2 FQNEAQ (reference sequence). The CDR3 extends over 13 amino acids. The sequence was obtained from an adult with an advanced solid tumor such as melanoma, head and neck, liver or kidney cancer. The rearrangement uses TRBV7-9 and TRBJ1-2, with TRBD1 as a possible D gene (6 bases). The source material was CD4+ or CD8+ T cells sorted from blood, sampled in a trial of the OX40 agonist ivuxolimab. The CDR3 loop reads CASSLVGGGGYTF. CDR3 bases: TGTGCCAGCAGCTTAGTAGGGGGAGGTGGCTACACCTTC.